This T cell receptor beta chain is from a study of human T cells and chemical hapten exposure. On the study more broadly: Doses of diphenylcyclopropenone went to the patients' scalps weekly throughout the roughly 24-week study. Once 0.01% DPC had been applied to the upper back by patch test, readings were taken at 6 days.

This clonotype has only a few counts. Time point here: patch test 1, 2 weeks after DPC sensitization. Noted treatment: therapeutic diphenylcyclopropenone sensitization with weekly scalp DPC. Individual cDNA molecules received unique molecular identifiers in the library. One entry per CDR3 protein, called by TCRdb with MiXCR from the RACE reads. This table has more than 65,000 distinct CDR3 sequences, about a tenth appearing once. Trimming stripped 0 bases from V and 3 bases from J, with 3 bases between. In germline, CDR1 is SGDLS, CDR2 YYNGEE. This CDR3 is 12 amino acids long. V usage is TRBV9 and J usage is TRBJ2-5; no reliable D call. The receptor was isolated from a woman between 45 and 65 years old with alopecia areata. Some clones in this sample may be carry-over from other donors' samples. Sequenced material: whole blood, taken in connection with sensitization to the hapten diphenylcyclopropenone (DPC). In DNA, the CDR3 is TGTGCCAGCAGCGTAGGGGAAGAGACCCAGTACTTC. Its translation is CASSVGEETQYF.